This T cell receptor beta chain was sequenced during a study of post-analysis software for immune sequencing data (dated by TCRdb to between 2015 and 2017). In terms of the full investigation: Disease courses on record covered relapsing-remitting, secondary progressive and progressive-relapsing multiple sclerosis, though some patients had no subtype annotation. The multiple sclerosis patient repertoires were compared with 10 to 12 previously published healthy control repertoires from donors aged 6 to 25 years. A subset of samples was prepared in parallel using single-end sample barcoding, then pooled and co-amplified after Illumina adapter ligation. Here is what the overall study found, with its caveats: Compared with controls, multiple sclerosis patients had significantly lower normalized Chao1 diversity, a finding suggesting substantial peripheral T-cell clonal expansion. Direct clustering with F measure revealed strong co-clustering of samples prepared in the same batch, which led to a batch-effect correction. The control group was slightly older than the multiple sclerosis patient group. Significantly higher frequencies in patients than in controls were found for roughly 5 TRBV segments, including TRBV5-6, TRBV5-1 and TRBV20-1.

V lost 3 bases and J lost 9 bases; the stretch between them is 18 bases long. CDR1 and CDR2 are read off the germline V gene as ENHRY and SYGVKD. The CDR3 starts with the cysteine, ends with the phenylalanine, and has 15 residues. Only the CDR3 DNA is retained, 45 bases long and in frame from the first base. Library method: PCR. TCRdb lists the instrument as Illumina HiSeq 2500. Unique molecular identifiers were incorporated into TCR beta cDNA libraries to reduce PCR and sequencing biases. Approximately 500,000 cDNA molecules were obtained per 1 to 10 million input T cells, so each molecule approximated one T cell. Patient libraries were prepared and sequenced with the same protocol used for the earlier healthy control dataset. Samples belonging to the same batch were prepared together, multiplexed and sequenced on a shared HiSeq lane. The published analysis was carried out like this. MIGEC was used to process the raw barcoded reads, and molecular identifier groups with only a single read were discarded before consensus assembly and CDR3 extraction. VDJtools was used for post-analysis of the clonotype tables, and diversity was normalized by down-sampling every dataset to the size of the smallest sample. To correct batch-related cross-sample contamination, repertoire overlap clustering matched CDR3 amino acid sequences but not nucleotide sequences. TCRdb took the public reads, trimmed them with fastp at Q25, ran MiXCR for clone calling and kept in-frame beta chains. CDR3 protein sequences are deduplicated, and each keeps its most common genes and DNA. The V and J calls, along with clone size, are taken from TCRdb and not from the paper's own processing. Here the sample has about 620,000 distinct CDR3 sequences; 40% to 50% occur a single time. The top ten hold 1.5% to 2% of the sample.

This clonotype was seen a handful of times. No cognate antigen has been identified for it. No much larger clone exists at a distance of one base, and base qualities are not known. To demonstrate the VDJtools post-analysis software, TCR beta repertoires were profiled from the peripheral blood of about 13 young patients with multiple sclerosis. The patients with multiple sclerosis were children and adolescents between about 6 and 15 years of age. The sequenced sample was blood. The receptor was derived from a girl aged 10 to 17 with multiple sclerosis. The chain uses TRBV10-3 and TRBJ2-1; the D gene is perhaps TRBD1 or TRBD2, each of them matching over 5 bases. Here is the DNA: TGTGCCATCAGTGACACGGACCCATGGGGGAGTGAGCAGTTCTTC. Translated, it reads CAISDTDPWGSEQFF.